Below are 3 T cell receptor beta chains sequenced from a single sample in a study of Tregs in tolerant kidney transplant recipients. Generated by immunoSEQ multiplex PCR, the TCRdb table keeps only in-frame clones and is missing some. The profile shows around 74,000 clones, 98% of them singletons. The sample was CD4+ T cells from blood, taken before the transplant. These TCRs come from a human donor who received a combined kidney and bone marrow transplant.

The gene calls are TRBV7-7 and TRBJ2-3; maybe TRBD1 (6 bases). CDR1 and CDR2 from the germline V gene are SSHAT and FNYEAQ (reference sequence). The CDR3 sequence is 16 residues long. Trimming stripped 3 bases from V and 4 bases from J, with 17 bases between. The chain's CDR3 is CASSFGRGELADTQYF. Here the CDR3 DNA reads TGTGCCAGCAGCTTCGGCAGGGGAGAGTTGGCAGATACGCAGTATTTT.

This sequence joins TRBV4-2 and TRBJ1-1, with D possibly TRBD1 on 5 matching bases. The V end was cut by 3 bases, the J end by 5 bases, with 25 bases between. The CDR3 runs 18 residues. Germline V gives CDR1 LGHNA, CDR2 YNFKEQ. For the CDR3, the DNA is TGTGCCAGCAGCCACCTCAAGATGAATTCCTCGGGGGGAACTGAAGCTTTCTTT. Amino acid sequence: CASSHLKMNSSGGTEAFF.

The chain couples TRBV7-6 to TRBJ2-3, with D perhaps TRBD1 (6 bases). CDR3 length: 16 residues. Germline CDR1 and CDR2: SGHVS and FNYEAQ. V dropped 11 bases and J dropped 2 bases, with 23 bases sitting between them. Here the CDR3 reads CAVLPETGVFTDTQYF. The CDR3, as DNA: TGTGCCGTCCTGCCTGAGACAGGAGTCTTCACAGATACGCAGTATTTT.